This is a list of T cell receptor beta chains from one sample in a study of cytomegalovirus exposure and HLA in healthy donors. Assay used: immunoSEQ multiplex PCR; TCRdb lists only in-frame clones, some missing. The table has around 120,000 clones, 73% seen once. Material for sequencing was PBMCs. These receptors all stem from a middle-aged woman in good health and CMV-seronegative. Each CDR3 is given with its conserved first and last residue. Each record gives: CDR3 DNA, CDR3 protein, J gene, D gene, V gene, clone size. D genes are given only for firm matches. Clone size, where shown, is once, few, many, or a class for clones that have expanded.

DNA: TGCAGCGTGACGGGACTGCTGCAAGAGACCCAGTACTTC
CDR3: CSVTGLLQETQYF
J: TRBJ2-5
D: .
V: TRBV29-1
size: .

DNA: TGTGCCAGCAGTGAAGCCTGGAGGGGGCAGACCCAGTACTTC
CDR3: CASSEAWRGQTQYF
J: TRBJ2-5
D: .
V: TRBV6-1
size: .

DNA: TGTGCCAGCAGCCTAGACAGGGGAGATGAGCAGTTCTTC
CDR3: CASSLDRGDEQFF
J: TRBJ2-1
D: TRBD1
V: TRBV7-8
size: .

DNA: TGCGCCAGCAGCAAAGCCACAGGCGTTAACTATGGCTACACCTTC
CDR3: CASSKATGVNYGYTF
J: TRBJ1-2
D: .
V: TRBV4-1
size: .

DNA: TGTGCCAGCAGTCACGGGGGAGGTTTCGGGCAGTACTTC
CDR3: CASSHGGGFGQYF
J: TRBJ2-7
D: .
V: TRBV6-5
size: .

DNA: TGTGCCAGCAGTTACTCACAGGGGGCCCTTACTGAAGCTTTCTTT
CDR3: CASSYSQGALTEAFF
J: TRBJ1-1
D: TRBD1
V: TRBV6-5
size: .

DNA: TGTGCCAGCAGCGCACCGGGACAGGGGACATACGAGCAGTACTTC
CDR3: CASSAPGQGTYEQYF
J: TRBJ2-7
D: TRBD1
V: TRBV7-8
size: .

DNA: TGTGCCAGCAGCCCCCGACTAGCGGACATAGCCAAAAACATTCAGTACTTC
CDR3: CASSPRLADIAKNIQYF
J: TRBJ2-4
D: TRBD2
V: TRBV4-2
size: .

DNA: TGTGCCAGCAGCTTACAGGAAAAGAATTCACCCCTCCACTTT
CDR3: CASSLQEKNSPLHF
J: TRBJ1-6
D: .
V: TRBV7-6
size: once

DNA: TGTGCCAGCAGTGCGTTACAAGAGACCCAGTACTTC
CDR3: CASSALQETQYF
J: TRBJ2-5
D: .
V: TRBV6-1
size: few

DNA: TGTGCCAGCAGTGAGGCCTTCCAATCCATTTACGAGCAGTACTTC
CDR3: CASSEAFQSIYEQYF
J: TRBJ2-7
D: .
V: TRBV2
size: .

DNA: TGTGCCAGCGACCGGGACTCGCTCTCCTACGAGCAGTACTTC
CDR3: CASDRDSLSYEQYF
J: TRBJ2-7
D: .
V: TRBV2
size: .

DNA: TGTGCCAGCAGCTGGAGACAGGGGGCCCGTAATTCACCCCTCCACTTT
CDR3: CASSWRQGARNSPLHF
J: TRBJ1-6
D: TRBD1
V: TRBV7-9
size: .

DNA: TGTGCCAGCAGCCGGATCACGGGGGGTGGTCAGCCCCAGCATTTT
CDR3: CASSRITGGGQPQHF
J: TRBJ1-5
D: .
V: TRBV6-5
size: .

DNA: TGTGCCAGCAGCTTGTCAGGGGGGGGAAACACCATATATTTT
CDR3: CASSLSGGGNTIYF
J: TRBJ1-3
D: TRBD1
V: TRBV7-2
size: .

DNA: TGTGCCTGGAGTAGTGAGGTCTACGAGCAGTACTTC
CDR3: CAWSSEVYEQYF
J: TRBJ2-7
D: .
V: TRBV30
size: .

DNA: TGCGCCAGCAGCCAGACAGGGGTAACTGAAGCTTTCTTT
CDR3: CASSQTGVTEAFF
J: TRBJ1-1
D: TRBD1
V: TRBV4-1
size: .

DNA: TGTGCCAGTAGTACCTCCCGGTCGGGGGGGAACACGCAGTATTTT
CDR3: CASSTSRSGGNTQYF
J: TRBJ2-3
D: TRBD2
V: TRBV19
size: few